These 19 T cell receptor beta chains share one sample of origin, sequenced in a study of blood T cell repertoires in COVID-19. TCRdb's copy holds only in-frame clones and misses some; the assay was immunoSEQ multiplex PCR. The sample lists some 370,000 clones; 80% to 90% were seen once. Sequenced sample: peripheral blood. The source is a middle-aged man with acute or convalescent COVID-19.

This sequence joins TRBV7-3 and TRBJ2-7; 7 bases are a match to TRBD2. Trimming took 5 bases from V and 7 from J; bases not matched to a gene: 14. CDR3 size: 15 residues. The germline V gene has CDR1 SGHTA and CDR2 FQGTGA. The chain's CDR3 is CASSPLRGGPGEQYF. The DNA of the CDR3 is TGTGCCAGCAGCCCATTGAGGGGAGGGCCTGGTGAGCAGTACTTC.

This chain connects TRBV9 to TRBJ2-7, with 12 positions matching TRBD2. The CDR3 is 14 residues long. The germline gives CDR1 SGDLS, CDR2 YYNGEE. Unmatched junction bases numbered 5, after V lost 4 bases and J lost 6 bases. The CDR3 loop reads CASSPRLAGVEQYF. CDR3 in DNA: TGTGCCAGCAGCCCCCGACTAGCGGGGGTCGAGCAGTACTTC.

This chain links TRBV2 with TRBJ1-1, with D tentatively TRBD1 (6 bases). Germline loops: CDR1 SNHLY, CDR2 FYNNEI. V dropped 7 bases and J dropped 7 bases, with 16 bases sitting between them. The CDR3 is 13 residues long. In DNA form, the CDR3 reads TGTGCCAGCAACCCGGGACAAACTTATGAAGCTTTCTTT. Amino acids: CASNPGQTYEAFF.

The J gene is TRBJ1-1, the V gene TRBV27; 7 nucleotides align to TRBD1. V trimming: 4 bases; J trimming: 4 bases; junction bases outside the gene matches: 9. CDR1 and CDR2 (germline): MNHEY, SMNVEV (reference sequence). This CDR3 comprises 15 residues. The CDR3 is CASSSRSQGPTEAFF. For the CDR3, the DNA is TGTGCCAGCAGTTCCCGCTCACAGGGGCCCACTGAAGCTTTCTTT.

The chain's CDR3 is CASSSGTDYYQPQHF. The CDR3 DNA reads TGTGCCAGCAGTTCCGGGACAGACTATTATCAGCCCCAGCATTTT. The rearrangement links TRBV2 to TRBJ1-5; 7 bases are shared with TRBD1. V was pared by 5 bases and J by 5 bases, with 9 bases of the junction left unmatched. The germline gives CDR1 SNHLY, CDR2 FYNNEI. The CDR3 has 15 amino acids.

The rearrangement joins TRBV2 to TRBJ1-2; D unresolved. Germline V gene sequence: CDR1 SNHLY, CDR2 FYNNEI. Trimming stripped 7 bases from V and 0 bases from J, with 12 bases between. This CDR3 contains 14 residues. CDR3 amino acids: CASILLSTNYGYTF. CDR3 DNA sequence: TGTGCCAGCATCCTACTGTCTACTAACTATGGCTACACCTTC.

This chain joins TRBV5-4 and TRBJ1-1, with D perhaps TRBD1 (5 bases). The CDR3 sequence is 14 residues long. CDR1 is SGHNT, CDR2 YYREEE, per germline (reference sequence). The V end lost 0 bases, the J end lost 3 bases, and 9 bases lay between the germline ends. CDR3 nucleotides: TGTGCCAGCAGCTTGGTAGGAGGGGACACTGAAGCTTTCTTT. Amino acid sequence: CASSLVGGDTEAFF.

This rearrangement joins TRBV7-9 to TRBJ1-1; no firm D call. The CDR3 spans 11 residues. Germline V lookup: CDR1 SEHNR, CDR2 FQNEAQ (reference sequence). V shed 3 bases and J shed 8 bases, with 7 bases lying between them. CDR3 sequence (DNA): TGTGCCAGCAGCTTTACAACCGAAGCTTTCTTT. It codes for CASSFTTEAFF.

The V call is TRBV11-3, the J call TRBJ2-3; weak D call: TRBD2 (5 bases). Germline CDR1 reads SGHNT; CDR2 reads YENEEA. The CDR3 consists of 12 residues. Between the trimmed V and J ends, which lost 8 bases and 3 bases, there was a span of 9 bases. DNA for the CDR3: TGTGCCAGCGGTACGGGGACAGATACGCAGTATTTT. Protein: CASGTGTDTQYF.

The rearrangement uses TRBV7-8 and TRBJ1-5; maybe TRBD1 (6 bases). Trimming cost V 8 bases and J 5 bases, with 19 bases left between them. This CDR3 contains 15 residues. CDR1 is SGHVS and CDR2 is FQNEAQ in the germline V gene. The CDR3 DNA follows: TGTGCCAGCGCTCCCTGGGGGGGCTCGGATCAGCCCCAGCATTTT. It yields the protein CASAPWGGSDQPQHF.

V gene TRBV6-5 combines with J gene TRBJ1-2; D gene ambiguous. The germline gives CDR1 MNHEY, CDR2 SVGAGI. The CDR3 spans 13 residues. The germline V and J ends were trimmed by 8 bases and 4 bases, with 14 bases remaining between them. In nucleotides, the CDR3 is TGTGCCAGCGAACCCGCGGGAAGCTATGGCTACACCTTC. It translates to CASEPAGSYGYTF.

The chain has TRBV10-3 and TRBJ2-7; D remains ambiguous. Deletions cut 8 bases from V and 3 bases from J, with 14 bases between. This CDR3 contains 13 residues. Germline V gives CDR1 ENHRY, CDR2 SYGVKD. The CDR3 is CAIGRSLNYEQYF. The CDR3 DNA reads as TGTGCCATCGGCAGATCCTTGAACTACGAGCAGTACTTC.

This clone has just a few counts. The chain is built from TRBV28 and TRBJ2-7; D is perhaps TRBD1 (5 bases). Germline CDR1 and CDR2: MDHEN and SYDVKM. Trimming left V 11 bases short and J 2 bases short, with 25 bases between. The CDR3 totals 16 residues. CDR3 DNA sequence: TGTGCCGCCAGCAGTTCCAGGGCGAAAAAGACCTACGAGCAGTACTTC. Translating it yields CAASSSRAKKTYEQYF.

The chain employs TRBV5-1 and TRBJ1-1, with D perhaps matching TRBD1 (6 bases). The V gene's germline CDR1 is SGHRS and CDR2 YFSETQ. Trimming cost V 4 bases and J 1 base, with 20 bases left between them. The CDR3 runs to 17 residues. CDR3: CASSAPRQQGSNTEAFF. The CDR3, as DNA: TGCGCCAGCAGCGCGCCCCGCCAACAGGGATCGAACACTGAAGCTTTCTTT. The full variable domain, its missing parts supplied by reference TRBV5-1 and TRBJ1-1, is KAGVTQTPRYLIKTRGQQVTLSCSPISGHRSVSWYQQTPGQGLQFLFEYFSETQRNKGNFPGRFSGRQFSNSRSEMNVSTLELGDSALYLCASSAPRQQGSNTEAFFGQGTRLTVV.

The chain couples TRBV3-1 (or the pseudogene TRBV3-2) to TRBJ2-3; 7 nucleotides line up with TRBD2. Germline-derived CDR1 and CDR2 are LGHDT and YNNKEL (reference sequence). This CDR3 is 15 amino acids long. The V gene end was trimmed by 3 bases and the J gene end by 5 bases; junction bases not matched to a gene: 8. CDR3 residues: CASSHGREREDTQYF. The CDR3 nucleotides read TGTGCCAGCAGCCATGGGCGGGAGCGTGAAGATACGCAGTATTTT.

This clone has only one observation. V is TRBV6-2 or TRBV6-3 and J is TRBJ2-1; 7 nucleotides line up with TRBD2. The V and J ends lost 5 bases and 4 bases, in that order; junction bases with no gene match: 14. Germline V gives CDR1 MNHEY, CDR2 SVGEGT. This CDR3 has 17 amino acids. CDR3 in DNA: TGTGCCAGCAGTGCCCGGGTGTGGGCGGGAGAGTACAATGAGCAGTTCTTC. Amino acid sequence: CASSARVWAGEYNEQFF.

The chain links TRBV7-2 to TRBJ1-2; no definite D call. The germline V and J ends were trimmed by 6 bases and 0 bases, with 14 bases remaining between them. This CDR3 has 15 amino acids. Germline V CDR1 and CDR2: SGHTA, FQGNSA. CDR3 nucleotides: TGTGCCAGCAGAGAGAGGGCCGGAGCTAACTATGGCTACACCTTC. Residues: CASRERAGANYGYTF.

The CDR3 sequence is CASSIFGTAGVDGYTF. In DNA form, the CDR3 reads TGTGCCAGCAGTATCTTCGGGACAGCCGGGGTGGATGGCTACACCTTC. This chain uses TRBV27 with TRBJ1-2, with 7 bases lining up with TRBD1. J lost 6 bases, V lost 5 bases, and 15 bases had no gene match. The CDR3 has 16 residues. From germline, CDR1 is MNHEY and CDR2 SMNVEV (reference sequence).

The chain carries TRBV5-6 and TRBJ1-5, with 10 bases fitting TRBD1. CDR1 is SGHDT, CDR2 YYEEEE, per germline. V dropped 0 bases and J dropped 3; count of bases not matched to a gene: 0. The CDR3 sequence is 15 residues long. CDR3 sequence: CASSLGQGANQPQHF. CDR3 coding DNA: TGTGCCAGCAGCTTGGGACAGGGGGCCAATCAGCCCCAGCATTTT. Together with reference TRBV5-6 and TRBJ1-5, the CDR3 gives the full variable domain: DAGVTQSPTHLIKTRGQQVTLRCSPKSGHDTVSWYQQALGQGPQFIFQYYEEEERQRGNFPDRFSGHQFPNYSSELNVNALLLGDSALYLCASSLGQGANQPQHFGDGTRLSIL.